The clone carrying this T cell receptor (beta chain) was seen at least ten times. Its antigen is not identified. Three rounds of nested PCR, following a modified ARM-PCR protocol, produced the TCRbeta library. In TCRdb, the multiplex PCR reads were re-called with MiXCR into one record per CDR3 protein. Here the sample spans tens of thousands of distinct CDR3 sequences, approximately 70% being singletons. The data originate from a study of tumor and adjacent non-tumor tissue in lung cancer. Study information: The cohort had approximately 12 adenocarcinoma, 2 squamous cell and 1 small cell patients. Study-wide results and caveats: TCR diversity was significantly greater in tumor than normal lung tissue.

No cell sorting was done before RNA was extracted from the tissue. The TCR comes from a man in his 60s with non-small cell lung cancer. Sequences were obtained from lung tumor tissue.

This chain's CDR3 is CASSRTTGPYNEQFF. CDR3 in DNA: TGTGCCAGCAGTCGTACGACAGGCCCTTACAATGAGCAGTTCTTC. The chain joins TRBV12-3 or TRBV12-4 to TRBJ2-1; D perhaps matches TRBD1 (6 bases). V was shortened by 5 bases and J by 4 bases, with 15 bases between the two germline ends. The CDR3 is 15 amino acids.